The 18 T cell receptor beta chains listed next were all sequenced from one sample in a study of blood T cell repertoires in COVID-19. Only in-frame clones appear in the TCRdb table, and some are missing; sequencing was by immunoSEQ multiplex PCR. The sample has approximately 120,000 clones, 75% to 90% seen once; the top ten hold under 20%. Sequenced: peripheral blood. The receptors shown here come from a human donor with acute or convalescent COVID-19. The donor label of this sample is uncertain.

This sequence joins TRBV11-2 and TRBJ1-6; D is perhaps TRBD1 (5 bases). From germline, CDR1 is SGHAT and CDR2 FQNNGV. The CDR3 loop spans 14 amino acids. Trimming removed 3 bases from V and 8 bases from J, with 11 bases in between. The CDR3 here is CASSFTDSDSPLHF. In DNA form, the CDR3 reads TGTGCCAGCAGCTTCACAGACAGTGATTCACCCCTCCACTTT.

The chain links TRBV5-6 to TRBJ2-5, with D maybe TRBD2 (6 bases). This CDR3 is built from 14 residues. V was pared by 1 base and J by 5 bases, with 12 bases between. CDR1 and CDR2 from the germline V gene are SGHDT and YYEEEE. The CDR3 is CASSLREHFETQYF. The CDR3 nucleotides read TGTGCCAGCAGCTTGCGGGAGCATTTCGAGACCCAGTACTTC.

V is TRBV4-1 and J is TRBJ1-4, with D unresolved. V was cut by 4 bases and J by 5 bases, with 14 bases left in between. This CDR3 is built from 15 residues. The germline gives CDR1 MGHRA, CDR2 YSYEKL. The CDR3 sequence: CASSPSGSRNEKLFF. The CDR3 DNA is TGCGCCAGCAGCCCCTCTGGGAGCCGAAATGAAAAACTGTTTTTT.

This clone came up once. The gene calls are TRBV4-2 and TRBJ1-2; perhaps TRBD1 as D (6 bases). The germline CDR1 and CDR2 sequences are LGHNA and YNFKEQ. V lost 1 base and J lost 6, with 21 bases in between. The CDR3 has 17 amino acids. CDR3 sequence: CASSQAVRGRQANGYTF. Here the CDR3 DNA reads TGTGCCAGCAGCCAAGCAGTCAGGGGCCGACAGGCCAATGGCTACACCTTC.

The chain recombines TRBV6-6 with TRBJ2-7, with a weak D call TRBD1 (5 bases). Germline V lookup: CDR1 MNHNY, CDR2 SVGAGI (reference sequence). The CDR3 has 15 amino acids. Trimming shortened V by 5 bases and J by 3 bases, and 17 bases separated the two germline ends. The CDR3 sequence is CASSDRHGNGYEQYF. The CDR3 DNA is TGTGCCAGCAGTGACAGACACGGCAACGGCTACGAGCAGTACTTC.

This clone was recorded once. The chain combines TRBV12-3 or TRBV12-4 with TRBJ1-2; no firm D call. The CDR3 consists of 12 residues. Trimming shortened V by 2 bases and J by 6 bases, and 7 bases separated the two germline ends. The CDR3 nucleotides read TGTGCCAGCAGTTTATGGGGAGATGGCTACACCTTC. Translating it yields CASSLWGDGYTF.

The V call is TRBV3-1 (or the pseudogene TRBV3-2), the J call TRBJ1-1, with 7 bases that match TRBD1. Looked up from germline, CDR1 is LGHDT and CDR2 is YNNKEL (reference sequence). After removal of 0 bases from V and 5 bases from J, the junction contained 9 bases not matched to a gene. This CDR3 is built from 16 residues. Here the CDR3 DNA reads TGTGCCAGCAGCCAAGACTGGGCAGGGGGGTGGACTGAAGCTTTCTTT. Its translation: CASSQDWAGGWTEAFF.

The gene calls are TRBV7-9 and TRBJ1-2; 9 bases map to TRBD1. The V gene end was trimmed by 2 bases and the J gene end by 3 bases; junction bases not matched to a gene: 4. The CDR3 covers 15 residues. The germline gives CDR1 SEHNR, CDR2 FQNEAQ (reference sequence). The CDR3 nucleotides read TGTGCCAGCAGCTTAACAGGGGGCGGTGACTATGGCTACACCTTC. Its protein is CASSLTGGGDYGYTF.

V and J are TRBV12-3 or TRBV12-4 and TRBJ1-1; TRBD1 matches at 8 bases. The CDR3 contains 12 residues. The junction had 2 bases not matched to a gene; V was cut back by 4 bases and J by 7 bases. CDR3 DNA sequence: TGTGCCAGCAGTTGGGGACAGGTTGAAGCTTTCTTT. This sequence encodes CASSWGQVEAFF.

The gene calls are TRBV2 and TRBJ1-1; D call uncertain. The CDR3 length is 13 residues. Trimming stripped 2 bases from V and 5 bases from J, with 9 bases between. Germline assignment: CDR1 SNHLY and CDR2 FYNNEI. The CDR3 protein is CASSELSETEAFF. The CDR3 region has the DNA TGTGCCAGCAGTGAATTAAGCGAAACTGAAGCTTTCTTT.

This sequence joins TRBV5-1 and TRBJ2-3; 7 nucleotides line up with TRBD1. Germline-derived CDR1 and CDR2 are SGHRS and YFSETQ. This CDR3 is built from 15 residues. V dropped 3 bases and J dropped 2; count of bases not matched to a gene: 6. The CDR3 loop is CASSYRQGPTDTQYF. CDR3 bases: TGCGCCAGCAGCTATCGACAGGGCCCCACAGATACGCAGTATTTT.

The J gene is TRBJ1-1, the V gene TRBV7-9; tentative D call: TRBD1 (5 bases). This CDR3 contains 14 residues. V was clipped by 1 base and J by 7 bases, with 13 bases between them. Germline lookup yields CDR1 SEHNR and CDR2 FQNEAQ (reference sequence). Here the CDR3 DNA reads TGTGCCAGCAGCTTAGTAGGTGGAGGGGTTGAAGCTTTCTTT. This sequence encodes CASSLVGGGVEAFF.

This sequence joins TRBV23-1 and TRBJ2-1, with 9 bases aligning to TRBD2. TRBV23-1 is an ORF, and what it does is uncertain. This CDR3 spans 15 amino acids. Trimming took 7 bases from V and 3 from J; bases not matched to a gene: 7. The CDR3 DNA reads TGCGCCAGCACCAATGCTAGCGGGAACTACAATGAGCAGTTCTTC. It encodes CASTNASGNYNEQFF.

V gene TRBV7-9 combines with J gene TRBJ2-1; D is ambiguous. The CDR3 sequence is 15 residues long. V shed 0 bases and J shed 4 bases, with 10 bases lying between them. The germline V gene encodes CDR1 SEHNR and CDR2 FQNEAQ (reference sequence). CDR3 loop: CASSLALPEYNEQFF. In DNA form, the CDR3 reads TGTGCCAGCAGCTTAGCGCTCCCAGAATACAATGAGCAGTTCTTC. Full variable domain (missing parts from reference TRBV7-9 and TRBJ2-1): DTGVSQNPRHKITKRGQNVTFRCDPISEHNRLYWYRQTLGQGPEFLTYFQNEAQLEKSRLLSDRFSAERPKGSFSTLEIQRTEQGDSAMYLCASSLALPEYNEQFFGPGTRLTVL.

The gene calls are TRBV5-5 and TRBJ1-5; no clear D gene. The ends were cut back, 3 bases at V and 0 bases at J, with 19 bases in the middle. CDR3 length equals 18 residues. CDR1 is SGHKS, CDR2 YYEKEE, per germline (reference sequence). The CDR3 sequence is CASSSIEFHLRSNQPQHF. CDR3 bases: TGTGCCAGCAGCTCAATAGAGTTTCATTTACGTAGCAATCAGCCCCAGCATTTT.

V gene TRBV11-3 combines with J gene TRBJ2-3, with unresolved D. Per germline, CDR1 SGHNT and CDR2 YENEEA. V shed 5 bases and J shed 0 bases, with 6 bases lying between them. The CDR3 totals 13 residues. For the CDR3, the DNA is TGTGCCAGCAGCCCCGGTAGCACAGATACGCAGTATTTT. This sequence encodes CASSPGSTDTQYF.

The table lists this clone with a few counts. V is TRBV6-5 and J is TRBJ1-2; perhaps TRBD1 as D (6 bases). This CDR3 contains 15 residues. Germline V gives CDR1 MNHEY, CDR2 SVGAGI. Trimming removed 6 bases from V and 1 base from J, with 15 bases in between. The CDR3: CASRTDSKHNYGYTF. DNA of the CDR3: TGTGCCAGCAGAACGGACAGCAAACATAACTATGGCTACACCTTC.

CDR3 residues: CASSLGQGPFSAFF. CDR3 DNA sequence: TGCGCCAGCAGCTTGGGGCAGGGTCCCTTTTCGGCTTTCTTT. The V gene is TRBV5-1, the J gene TRBJ1-1; D is possibly TRBD1 (5 bases). Trimming cost V 0 bases and J 11 bases, with 17 bases left between them. The CDR3 sequence is 14 residues long. From germline, CDR1 is SGHRS and CDR2 YFSETQ. The variable domain in full, completed from reference TRBV5-1 and TRBJ1-1, reads KAGVTQTPRYLIKTRGQQVTLSCSPISGHRSVSWYQQTPGQGLQFLFEYFSETQRNKGNFPGRFSGRQFSNSRSEMNVSTLELGDSALYLCASSLGQGPFSAFFGQGTRLTVV.